Each of the 18 T cell receptor beta chains below was sequenced from the same sample in a study of graft-versus-host responses after intestinal transplantation (dated by TCRdb to the early 2020s). Library construction relied on the immunoSEQ multiplex PCR assay. TCRdb's version of the immuneACCESS table is confined to in-frame rearrangements and falls short of the full clone set. An unresolved V gene accounts for under half of the shortfall where checked; the remainder is of unknown origin. The sample has about 88,000 clones on record, about 94% of them singletons. In total, the top ten clones hold approximately 0.2% of the sample. This specimen's time point label, per the study, means: cells obtained before transplantation from donor or recipient. These TCRs' antigens remain unknown. The starting material was unstimulated CD4+ T cells sorted from spleen or lymph node cells, obtained before transplant. These receptors all come from a human donor who was the organ donor for an intestinal transplant.

This clone was seen just once. The same CDR3 arises from other DNA sequences in this sample as well. The genes are TRBV6-5 and TRBJ1-5, with D uncertain. Germline CDR1 and CDR2: MNHEY and SVGAGI. The V and J ends lost 0 bases and 0 bases respectively, with 6 bases between them. This CDR3 has 15 residues. CDR3 bases: TGTGCCAGCAGTTACTCGGGGATTAGCAATCAGCCCCAGCATTTT. Protein sequence: CASSYSGISNQPQHF.

In its sample, this clone was seen once. The chain recombines TRBV6-6 with TRBJ2-3; 7 bases are a match to TRBD2. The germline gives CDR1 MNHNY, CDR2 SVGAGI (reference sequence). Germline trimming cut 0 bases from V and 6 bases from J; bases unmatched to any gene: 6. The CDR3 consists of 15 residues. The CDR3 nucleotides read TGTGCCAGCAGTTACTCGGGCGGGGGAGGGGATACGCAGTATTTT. It encodes CASSYSGGGGDTQYF.

The chain carries TRBV11-2 and TRBJ2-5; tentative D call: TRBD2 (6 bases). V was shortened by 4 bases and J by 5 bases, with 11 bases between the two germline ends. The CDR3 consists of 13 residues. The V gene's germline CDR1 is SGHAT and CDR2 FQNNGV. The CDR3 spells CASSSTRGETQYF. Here the CDR3 DNA reads TGTGCCAGCAGCTCGACTAGAGGCGAGACCCAGTACTTC. The full variable domain, in which reference TRBV11-2 and TRBJ2-5 provide the parts outside the CDR3, is EAGVAQSPRYKIIEKRQSVAFWCNPISGHATLYWYQQILGQGPKLLIQFQNNGVVDDSQLPKDRFSAERLKGVDSTLKIQPAKLEDSAVYLCASSSTRGETQYFGPGTRLLVL.

This clone was detected once. The chain combines TRBV28 with TRBJ1-2, with 9 bases that match TRBD1. This CDR3 has 13 residues. CDR1 and CDR2 (germline): MDHEN, SYDVKM. The V segment lost 4 bases and the J segment 7 bases; nucleotides outside the gene matches: 4. CDR3: CASSYRDRAGYTF. The DNA of the CDR3 is TGTGCCAGCAGTTACCGGGACAGGGCTGGCTACACCTTC.

The rearrangement uses TRBV5-5 and TRBJ1-6, with 8 bases aligning to TRBD1. The CDR3 runs 18 residues. Per the germline V gene, CDR1 is SGHKS and CDR2 is YYEKEE (reference sequence). Germline trimming cut 0 bases from V and 2 bases from J; bases unmatched to any gene: 7. The CDR3 DNA follows: TGTGCCAGCAGCTTGGTTGGCAGGGGGCGGACCTATAATTCACCCCTCCACTTT. This gives the protein CASSLVGRGRTYNSPLHF.

This chain joins TRBV2 and TRBJ1-1; D is ambiguous. Trimming took 4 bases from V and 1 from J, leaving 7 bases between them. The germline V gene has CDR1 SNHLY and CDR2 FYNNEI. The CDR3 has 13 residues. The CDR3 reads CASSGPENTEAFF. CDR3 DNA sequence: TGTGCCAGCAGTGGGCCCGAGAACACTGAAGCTTTCTTT. The variable domain in full, with the rest retrieved from reference TRBV2 and TRBJ1-1, is EPEVTQTPSHQVTQMGQEVILRCVPISNHLYFYWYRQILGQKVEFLVSFYNNEISEKSEIFDDQFSVERPDGSNFTLKIRSTKLEDSAMYFCASSGPENTEAFFGQGTRLTVV.

The chain has TRBV28 and TRBJ2-7, with a tentative D call TRBD1 (6 bases). Trimming left V 6 bases short and J 3 bases short, with 9 bases between. This CDR3 contains 12 residues. From germline, CDR1 is MDHEN and CDR2 SYDVKM. The CDR3 nucleotides are TGTGCCAGCAGGGGGGACATCTACGAGCAGTACTTC. It encodes CASRGDIYEQYF.

The chain combines TRBV4-3 with TRBJ1-2; 9 bases are shared with TRBD1. With V trimmed by 0 bases and J by 3 bases, 8 bases remained unmatched. This CDR3 comprises 17 residues. Germline CDR1 and CDR2: LGHNA and YSLEER. The CDR3 sequence: CASSQERTGVFDYGYTF. CDR3 nucleotides: TGCGCCAGCAGCCAAGAGCGGACAGGGGTATTTGACTATGGCTACACCTTC.

Only one count was recorded for this clone. The chain employs TRBV29-1 and TRBJ2-3; D unresolved. The CDR3 extends over 13 amino acids. Germline CDR1 and CDR2: SQVTM and ANQGSEA. The ends were cut back, 3 bases at V and 3 bases at J, with 10 bases in the middle. The CDR3 nucleotides are TGCAGCGTTGATTTCTACTTGACAGATACGCAGTATTTT. Translated, it gives CSVDFYLTDTQYF.

The chain is built from TRBV7-9 and TRBJ2-5, with TRBD1 identical over 7 bases. The CDR3 has 15 amino acids. V dropped 5 bases and J dropped 6; count of bases not matched to a gene: 12. CDR1 and CDR2 from the germline V gene are SEHNR and FQNEAQ (reference sequence). CDR3 nucleotide sequence: TGTGCCAGCAGCCTCCCCGAGGGACAGTTAAAGACCCAGTACTTC. Translated, it gives CASSLPEGQLKTQYF. Filled out from reference TRBV7-9 and TRBJ2-5, the complete variable domain reads DTGVSQNPRHKITKRGQNVTFRCDPISEHNRLYWYRQTLGQGPEFLTYFQNEAQLEKSRLLSDRFSAERPKGSFSTLEIQRTEQGDSAMYLCASSLPEGQLKTQYFGPGTRLLVL.

A remark on this clone: The junction does not match germline at one end; this may be a read error. The same CDR3 arises from other DNA sequences in this sample as well. The chain links TRBV28 to TRBJ1-2; no definite D call. Germline V gives CDR1 MDHEN, CDR2 SYDVKM. The CDR3 covers 12 residues. CDR3 residues: CASSSTNYGYTF. CDR3 DNA sequence: TGCGCCAGCAGTTCTACTAACTATGGCTACACCTTC.

A single count supports this clone. The rearrangement links TRBV25-1 to TRBJ1-1, with D maybe TRBD1 (5 bases). Per the germline V gene, CDR1 is MGHDK and CDR2 is SYGVNS. The CDR3 sequence is 15 residues long. V was cut by 2 bases and J by 4 bases, with 14 bases left in between. This chain's CDR3 is CASSERSQGRTEAFF. The CDR3, as DNA: TGTGCCAGCAGTGAACGGTCGCAGGGACGCACTGAAGCTTTCTTT.

The chain has TRBV14 and TRBJ1-2, with D possibly being TRBD1 (6 bases). The CDR3 runs to 16 residues. The V end was cut by 2 bases, the J end by 5 bases, with 18 bases between. The germline V gene has CDR1 SGHDN and CDR2 FVKESK. CDR3 nucleotides: TGTGCCAGCAGCCAAACGTCTCAGGGGAGTTGGTATGGCTACACCTTC. Its protein is CASSQTSQGSWYGYTF.

This chain links TRBV4-1 with TRBJ2-5, with 7 bases fitting TRBD1. CDR1 is MGHRA, CDR2 YSYEKL, per germline. Trimming removed 1 base from V and 0 bases from J; junction bases left unmatched: 2. The CDR3 extends over 15 amino acids. The CDR3 nucleotides read TGCGCCAGCAGCCAAGGGGACAGAGACCAAGAGACCCAGTACTTC. Translation gives CASSQGDRDQETQYF.

This clone appeared a single time. The J gene is TRBJ1-2, the V gene TRBV9, with D tentatively TRBD1 (5 bases). CDR3 size: 15 residues. V gave up 4 bases and J gave up 4 bases, with 17 bases separating them. Germline V lookup: CDR1 SGDLS, CDR2 YYNGEE. The CDR3 nucleotides read TGTGCCAGCAGCTTTCAGGACGGGGGTGTCTATGGCTACACCTTC. Translation gives CASSFQDGGVYGYTF.

This chain uses TRBV7-2 with TRBJ2-1; 14 bases align to TRBD2. Per germline, CDR1 SGHTA and CDR2 FQGNSA. Trimming removed 0 bases from V and 0 bases from J; junction bases left unmatched: 7. The CDR3 sequence is 20 residues long. This CDR3 reads CASSLARTSGGTSSYNEQFF. In DNA form, the CDR3 reads TGTGCCAGCAGCTTAGCCCGGACTAGCGGGGGGACGAGCTCCTACAATGAGCAGTTCTTC.

This sequence joins TRBV5-1 and TRBJ2-7; a possible D gene is TRBD2 (5 bases). The CDR3 has 14 amino acids. Germline V gene data show CDR1 as SGHRS and CDR2 as YFSETQ. V gave up 0 bases and J gave up 0 bases, with 7 bases separating them. CDR3 sequence: CASSLAGSSYEQYF. The CDR3 DNA reads TGCGCCAGCAGCTTGGCGGGGAGCTCCTACGAGCAGTACTTC.

This clone was seen just once. J is TRBJ1-5 and V is TRBV18, with TRBD1 matching over 7 bases. Germline-derived CDR1 and CDR2 are KGHSH and LQKENI. With V trimmed by 3 bases and J by 11 bases, 10 bases remained unmatched. The CDR3 has 14 amino acids. The CDR3 DNA sequence: TGTGCCAGCTCACCGAACCCTCAGGGGACAGCCCAGCATTTT. It is translated as CASSPNPQGTAQHF.